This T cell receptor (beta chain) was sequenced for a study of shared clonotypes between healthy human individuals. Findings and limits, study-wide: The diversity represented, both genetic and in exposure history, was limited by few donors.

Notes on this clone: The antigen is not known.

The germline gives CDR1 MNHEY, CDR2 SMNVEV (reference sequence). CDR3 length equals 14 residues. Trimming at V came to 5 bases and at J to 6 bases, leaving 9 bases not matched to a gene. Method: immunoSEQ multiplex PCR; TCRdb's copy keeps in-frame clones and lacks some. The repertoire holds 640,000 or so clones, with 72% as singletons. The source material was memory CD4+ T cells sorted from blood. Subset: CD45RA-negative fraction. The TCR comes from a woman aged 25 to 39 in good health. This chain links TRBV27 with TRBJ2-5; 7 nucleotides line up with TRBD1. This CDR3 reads CASSPRTGAKTQYF. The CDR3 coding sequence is TGTGCCAGCAGTCCTCGCACAGGGGCAAAGACCCAGTACTTC.